This T cell receptor beta chain was observed in a study of shared clonotypes between healthy human individuals. Using immunoSEQ multiplex PCR, the repertoire was profiled, and TCRdb retains in-frame clones only, with some absent. The sample has roughly 2 million clones, around 95% seen once. Into CD45RA+ naive and CD45RA-negative memory subsets, the CD4+ cells were split. Trimming cost V 4 bases and J 7 bases, with 13 bases left between them. Germline CDR1 is SQVTM and CDR2 is ANQGSEA. This CDR3 comprises 12 residues. The TCR sequence derives from a man aged 18 to 29 in good health. Source material: naive CD4+ T cells sorted from blood. Subset noted: CD45RA+ positively selected. The rearrangement links TRBV29-1 to TRBJ1-1, with D perhaps matching TRBD1 (5 bases). CDR3 coding DNA: TGCAGCGTTGGGGGGGGGAGCAATGAAGCTTTCTTT. Translated: CSVGGGSNEAFF.